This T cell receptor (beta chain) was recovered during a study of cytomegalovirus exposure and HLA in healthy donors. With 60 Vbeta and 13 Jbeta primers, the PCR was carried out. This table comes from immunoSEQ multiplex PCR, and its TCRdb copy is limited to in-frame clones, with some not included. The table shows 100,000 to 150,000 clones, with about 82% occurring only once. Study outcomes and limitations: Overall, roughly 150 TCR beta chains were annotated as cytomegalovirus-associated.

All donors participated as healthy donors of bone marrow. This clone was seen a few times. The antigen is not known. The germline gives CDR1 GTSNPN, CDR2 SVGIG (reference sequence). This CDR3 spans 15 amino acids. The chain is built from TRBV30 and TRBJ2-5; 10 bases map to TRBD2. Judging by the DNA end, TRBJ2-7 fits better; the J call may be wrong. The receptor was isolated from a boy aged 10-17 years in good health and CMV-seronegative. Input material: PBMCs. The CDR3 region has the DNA TGTGCCTGGACTAGCGGGAGTGCCATCCTCTACGAGCAGTACTTC. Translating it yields CAWTSGSAILYEQYF.